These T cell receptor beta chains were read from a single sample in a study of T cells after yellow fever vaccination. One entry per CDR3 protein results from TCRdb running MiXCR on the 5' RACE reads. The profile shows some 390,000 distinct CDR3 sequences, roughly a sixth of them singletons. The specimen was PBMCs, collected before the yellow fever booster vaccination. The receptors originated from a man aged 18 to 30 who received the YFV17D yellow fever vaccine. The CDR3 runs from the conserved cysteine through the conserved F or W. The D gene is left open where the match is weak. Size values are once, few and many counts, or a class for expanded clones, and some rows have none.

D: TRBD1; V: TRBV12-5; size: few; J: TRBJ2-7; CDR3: CASGSPDRAYEQYF; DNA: TGTGCTAGTGGTTCGCCGGACAGGGCCTACGAGCAGTACTTC
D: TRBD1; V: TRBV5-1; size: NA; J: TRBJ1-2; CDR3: CASSPEGGYRTGVGYTF; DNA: TGCGCCAGCAGCCCAGAAGGTGGTTATCGGACAGGGGTTGGCTACACCTTC
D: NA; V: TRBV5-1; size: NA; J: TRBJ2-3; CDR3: CASGPGGTDTQYF; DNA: TGCGCCAGCGGGCCAGGGGGCACAGATACGCAGTATTTT
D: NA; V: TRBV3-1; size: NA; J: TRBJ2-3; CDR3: CASSPERGRGDTQYF; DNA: TGTGCCAGCAGCCCCGAACGGGGGCGAGGAGATACGCAGTATTTT
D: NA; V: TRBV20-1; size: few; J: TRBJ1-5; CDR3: CSARPGHASQPQHF; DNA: TGCAGTGCTAGACCCGGACATGCCAGTCAGCCCCAGCATTTT
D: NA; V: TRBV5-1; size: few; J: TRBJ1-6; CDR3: CASSSAGSYNSPLHF; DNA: TGCGCCAGCAGCAGCGCGGGCTCCTATAATTCACCCCTCCACTTT
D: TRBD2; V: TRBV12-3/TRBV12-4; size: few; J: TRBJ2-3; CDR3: CASSGTTFPYF; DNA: TGTGCCAGCAGTGGGACTACCTTCCCGTATTTT
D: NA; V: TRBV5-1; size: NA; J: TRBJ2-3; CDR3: CASRVGRSGTDTQYF; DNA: TGCGCCAGCAGGGTGGGGAGGAGCGGTACAGATACGCAGTATTTT
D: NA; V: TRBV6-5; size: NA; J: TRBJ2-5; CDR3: CASSYSGGRETQYF; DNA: TGTGCCAGCAGTTACTCGGGGGGGCGAGAGACCCAGTACTTC
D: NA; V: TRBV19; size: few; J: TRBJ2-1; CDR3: CASSISGPLEQFF; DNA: TGTGCCAGTAGTATAAGCGGTCCGCTCGAGCAGTTCTTC
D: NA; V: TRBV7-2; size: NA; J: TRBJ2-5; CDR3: CASSWQGQETQYF; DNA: TGTGCCAGCAGCTGGCAGGGTCAAGAGACCCAGTACTTC
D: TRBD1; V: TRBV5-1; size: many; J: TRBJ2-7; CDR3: CASSLTGAYEQYF; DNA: TGCGCCAGCAGCTTGACAGGGGCCTACGAGCAGTACTTC
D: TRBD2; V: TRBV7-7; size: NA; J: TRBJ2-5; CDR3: CASTTSGLAGAGRKTQYF; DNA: TGTGCCAGCACCACGAGTGGGCTAGCGGGGGCCGGTAGGAAGACCCAGTACTTC
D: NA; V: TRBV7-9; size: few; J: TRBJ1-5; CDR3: CASSLGGGDQPQHF; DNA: TGTGCCAGCAGCTTGGGGGGTGGGGACCAGCCCCAGCATTTT
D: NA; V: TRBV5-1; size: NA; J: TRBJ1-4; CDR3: CASSVGIGEKLFF; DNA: TGCGCCAGCAGCGTGGGGATCGGTGAAAAACTGTTTTTT
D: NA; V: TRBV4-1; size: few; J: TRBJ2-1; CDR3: CASSQYPQGHNEQFF; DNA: TGCGCCAGCAGCCAATACCCGCAGGGACACAATGAGCAGTTCTTC
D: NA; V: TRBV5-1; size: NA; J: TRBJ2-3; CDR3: CASSLEGGFITDTQYF; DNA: TGCGCCAGCAGCTTGGAGGGGGGATTCATCACAGATACGCAGTATTTT
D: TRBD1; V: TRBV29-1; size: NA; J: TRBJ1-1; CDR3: CSTRTGSPEAFF; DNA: TGCAGCACCCGGACAGGAAGCCCTGAAGCTTTCTTT
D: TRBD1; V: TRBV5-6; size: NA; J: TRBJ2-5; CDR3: CASSTPGQGQETQYF; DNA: TGTGCCAGCAGCACCCCGGGACAGGGGCAAGAGACCCAGTACTTC
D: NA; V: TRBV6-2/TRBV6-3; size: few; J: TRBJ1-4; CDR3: CASSQQPKTGNEKLFF; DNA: TGTGCCAGCAGTCAACAACCGAAGACTGGTAATGAAAAACTGTTTTTT
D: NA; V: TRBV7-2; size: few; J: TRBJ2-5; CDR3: CASSLGVRGWAGGRTQETQYF; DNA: TGTGCCAGCAGCTTAGGGGTACGAGGGTGGGCAGGCGGACGAACCCAAGAGACCCAGTACTTC
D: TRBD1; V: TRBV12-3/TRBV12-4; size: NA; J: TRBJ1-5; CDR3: CASSPWGQGPQHF; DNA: TGTGCCAGCAGTCCTTGGGGACAGGGGCCCCAGCATTTT
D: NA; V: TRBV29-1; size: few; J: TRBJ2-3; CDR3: CSTTHLSTDTQYF; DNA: TGCAGCACTACACACCTCAGCACAGATACGCAGTATTTT
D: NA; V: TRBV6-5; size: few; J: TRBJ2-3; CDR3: CASSWRGRTDTQYF; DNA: TGTGCCAGCAGTTGGCGGGGGCGCACAGATACGCAGTATTTT
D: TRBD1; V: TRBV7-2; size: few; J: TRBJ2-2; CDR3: CASSLALGQGEGELFF; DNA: TGTGCCAGCAGCTTAGCGCTGGGACAGGGAGAAGGGGAGCTGTTTTTT
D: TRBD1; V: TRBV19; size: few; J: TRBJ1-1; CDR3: CASSGQGRATEAFF; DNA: TGTGCCAGTTCCGGACAGGGCAGGGCCACTGAAGCTTTCTTT
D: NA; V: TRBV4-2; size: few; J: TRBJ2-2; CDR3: CASSQVEAGGELFF; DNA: TGTGCCAGCAGCCAAGTAGAAGCGGGCGGGGAGCTGTTTTTT